This T cell receptor beta chain was captured in a study of blood T cell repertoires in COVID-19. Across the whole study: COVID-19 samples, acute and convalescent, were from the United States, Italy and Spain. In each case, the material was cDNA or gDNA derived from T cells, B-cell-depleted T cells, or PBMCs.

Germline CDR1 and CDR2: SGDLS and YYNGEE. This CDR3 spans 14 amino acids. V was clipped by 4 bases and J by 4 bases; unmatched bases: 4. In the original workflow: Estimation of nucleated cell counts was performed using reference gene primer amplification. Using immunoSEQ multiplex PCR, the repertoire was profiled, and TCRdb retains in-frame clones only, with some absent. D and trimming come from the DNA, and the V and J calls and clone size come from that table. This table holds tens of thousands of clones, roughly nine tenths found once. Material: peripheral blood. The V call is TRBV9, the J call TRBJ2-7; 11 positions match TRBD2. The clonotype was recovered from a man over 45 with active COVID-19. CDR3 region: CASSPGTSGYEQYF. CDR3 DNA sequence: TGTGCCAGCAGCCCCGGGACTAGCGGATACGAGCAGTACTTC.